This is a list of T cell receptor beta chains from one sample in a study of T cells in Graves' hyperthyroidism and ophthalmopathy. TCRdb reanalysed the multiplex PCR reads using MiXCR and keeps one entry per CDR3 protein. The sample has about 380,000 distinct CDR3 sequences; around a sixth are singletons. The specimen sequenced was blood. These TCRs come from a man aged 18 to 29 with Graves' ophthalmopathy. Each CDR3 is given without its conserved first and last residue.

J gene: TRBJ1-5
V gene: TRBV4-1
CDR3 protein: ASNPTGLGPQH

J gene: TRBJ1-2
V gene: TRBV15
CDR3 protein: ATTPTEKSSIYGYT

J gene: TRBJ1-6
V gene: TRBV11-1
CDR3 protein: ASSFDSPNSPLH

J gene: TRBJ2-3
V gene: TRBV15
CDR3 protein: ATSPMTVADTQY

J gene: TRBJ2-1
V gene: TRBV28
CDR3 protein: ASSLLSLAGVGHEQF

J gene: TRBJ1-5
V gene: TRBV20-1
CDR3 protein: SANPGVGQPQH

J gene: TRBJ2-2
V gene: TRBV7-2
CDR3 protein: ASSLGPQAGELF

J gene: TRBJ2-3
V gene: TRBV20-1
CDR3 protein: GESGGAPDTQY

J gene: TRBJ1-2
V gene: TRBV6-1
CDR3 protein: ASTTSGQGNYGYT

J gene: TRBJ2-7
V gene: TRBV20-1
CDR3 protein: SASPVRDSYEQY

J gene: TRBJ2-3
V gene: TRBV10-3
CDR3 protein: AIRTGESRSDTQY

J gene: TRBJ1-1
V gene: TRBV11-1
CDR3 protein: ASSVTGVTYTEAF

J gene: TRBJ1-1
V gene: TRBV3-1
CDR3 protein: ASSQDSGPQTEAF

J gene: TRBJ2-1
V gene: TRBV5-1
CDR3 protein: ASSLATIREQF

J gene: TRBJ2-4
V gene: TRBV6-1
CDR3 protein: ASNPGEVAKNIQY

J gene: TRBJ2-1
V gene: TRBV27
CDR3 protein: ASTPGGGPYNEQF

J gene: TRBJ1-1
V gene: TRBV12-3/TRBV12-4
CDR3 protein: ASSLRGRRAF

J gene: TRBJ2-7
V gene: TRBV11-2
CDR3 protein: ASSPIRGMDEQY

J gene: TRBJ2-7
V gene: TRBV11-2
CDR3 protein: ASSEPVGRAHEQY

J gene: TRBJ2-7
V gene: TRBV28
CDR3 protein: ASRKTGIEQY

J gene: TRBJ2-2
V gene: TRBV20-1
CDR3 protein: SVGGIRNTGELF

J gene: TRBJ2-3
V gene: TRBV12-3/TRBV12-4
CDR3 protein: ASSRLRGGGVTDTQY

J gene: TRBJ1-1
V gene: TRBV3-1
CDR3 protein: ASSPGHLNTEAF

J gene: TRBJ1-2
V gene: TRBV20-1
CDR3 protein: SARDRGSYGYT

J gene: TRBJ2-7
V gene: TRBV6-1
CDR3 protein: ASTGDRYEQY

J gene: TRBJ1-3
V gene: TRBV5-1
CDR3 protein: ASSLEQASLSGNTIY

J gene: TRBJ2-1
V gene: TRBV2
CDR3 protein: ATRVAGQWQF

J gene: TRBJ1-1
V gene: TRBV15
CDR3 protein: ATSRGFGGTEAF

J gene: TRBJ1-2
V gene: TRBV2
CDR3 protein: ASNGDRAVGYT

J gene: TRBJ2-5
V gene: TRBV6-1
CDR3 protein: ASSHDTLTQY

J gene: TRBJ1-2
V gene: TRBV12-3/TRBV12-4
CDR3 protein: ASRGGSGDYGYT

J gene: TRBJ2-2
V gene: TRBV3-1
CDR3 protein: ASRPRGTGNTGELF

J gene: TRBJ2-7
V gene: TRBV12-3/TRBV12-4
CDR3 protein: ASSPTEGQGAHEQY

J gene: TRBJ2-7
V gene: TRBV12-3/TRBV12-4
CDR3 protein: ASNQGGAAYEQY

J gene: TRBJ2-1
V gene: TRBV19
CDR3 protein: ASSISAVSYNEQF

J gene: TRBJ2-5
V gene: TRBV12-3/TRBV12-4
CDR3 protein: ASSGRLAGLQETQY

J gene: TRBJ1-1
V gene: TRBV11-2
CDR3 protein: ASSLEQVGGTEAF

J gene: TRBJ1-5
V gene: TRBV7-2
CDR3 protein: ASSLVTVSNQPQH

J gene: TRBJ2-1
V gene: TRBV7-2
CDR3 protein: ASSLSGTSGGRGEQF

J gene: TRBJ2-2
V gene: TRBV7-9
CDR3 protein: ASSPSNSGNTGELF

J gene: TRBJ1-2
V gene: TRBV7-9
CDR3 protein: ASSSDAPVVGYT

J gene: TRBJ1-2
V gene: TRBV7-2
CDR3 protein: ASSLGGGRYT

J gene: TRBJ1-1
V gene: TRBV7-2
CDR3 protein: ASSLFGGGAF

J gene: TRBJ1-6
V gene: TRBV5-1
CDR3 protein: ASSLGDRPARKTPLH

J gene: TRBJ1-5
V gene: TRBV2
CDR3 protein: ASKGTVGYQPQH

J gene: TRBJ1-1
V gene: TRBV11-2
CDR3 protein: ASTRGENTEAF

J gene: TRBJ1-5
V gene: TRBV12-3/TRBV12-4
CDR3 protein: ASSLSLGGTAHQPQH

J gene: TRBJ2-2
V gene: TRBV7-6
CDR3 protein: ASSLRITSGELNTGELF

J gene: TRBJ2-5
V gene: TRBV18
CDR3 protein: ASSRDAQETQY

J gene: TRBJ1-6
V gene: TRBV28
CDR3 protein: ASSFPLTGASPLH

J gene: TRBJ2-7
V gene: TRBV12-3/TRBV12-4
CDR3 protein: ASSLPWGRAEQY

J gene: TRBJ1-5
V gene: TRBV5-4
CDR3 protein: ASSLGLGPNQPQH